The next 9 T cell receptor beta chains were all read from a single sample in a study of molecular identifiers for immune sequencing clone quantification. TCRdb re-called the PCR reads with MiXCR, one entry per CDR3 protein. Of about 320,000 distinct CDR3 sequences detected, 20% to 25% appear once; the ten largest clones hold roughly 0.8%. Source material: naive CD8+ T cells from blood, with Jurkat cell RNA spiked in. Documented subset: FACS-sorted CD8+CD4-CCR7+CD45RA+ naive T cells. These receptors were taken from a human donor in good health. Some libraries in this study had Jurkat cell RNA spiked in.

This clonotype showed up just a few times. V gene TRBV9 combines with J gene TRBJ2-6, with 11 bases matching TRBD1. V was clipped by 0 bases and J by 0 bases; unmatched bases: 8. CDR1 SGDLS and CDR2 YYNGEE come from the germline V gene. The CDR3 extends over 20 amino acids. The DNA for the CDR3 is TGTGCCAGCAGCGTAGCGGACAGGACAGGGGGCTACTCTGGGGCCAACGTCCTGACTTTC. Translating gives CASSVADRTGGYSGANVLTF.

At least ten counts were recorded for this clonotype. V gene TRBV7-9 combines with J gene TRBJ2-7; no clear D gene. This CDR3 contains 13 residues. Trimming cost V 5 bases and J 3 bases, with 11 bases left between them. Germline V lookup: CDR1 SEHNR, CDR2 FQNEAQ (reference sequence). CDR3: CASSPPGRYEQYF. For the CDR3, the DNA is TGTGCCAGCAGCCCTCCGGGCCGCTACGAGCAGTACTTC.

In regard to this clonotype: Its ends do not fully match the called genes, so a read error is possible. The chain carries TRBV7-9 and TRBJ2-1; D is undetermined. The CDR3 runs 14 residues. Looked up from germline, CDR1 is SEHNR and CDR2 is FQNEAQ (reference sequence). CDR3 bases: TGTGCCAGCAGCGACTCGATCTCCCACAATGAGCAGTTCTTC. This codes for CASSDSISHNEQFF.

About this clonotype itself: The junction departs from germline at one end; a sequencing error may be responsible. V is TRBV27 and J is TRBJ2-1; D remains ambiguous. Germline-derived CDR1 and CDR2 are MNHEY and SMNVEV (reference sequence). CDR3 size: 14 residues. CDR3 residues: CASSLSAQYSEQFF. CDR3 sequence (DNA): TGTGCCAGCAGTTTATCGGCACAGTACAGTGAGCAGTTCTTC.

This clonotype was counted only a few times. A junction boundary mismatches the germline segment, possibly from a read error. J is TRBJ2-7 and V is TRBV11-2; D call uncertain. The germline CDR1 and CDR2 sequences are SGHAT and FQNNGV. The CDR3 is 11 amino acids. CDR3 nucleotides: TGTGCCAGCAGCATAGTGTCCGGAAAATGCTTC. Amino acids: CASSIVSGKCF.

This clonotype has only a few counts. The chain recombines TRBV4-2 with TRBJ2-3, with 11 nucleotides matching TRBD2. CDR3 length: 17 amino acids. The V and J ends lost 0 bases and 2 bases, in that order; junction bases with no gene match: 4. Germline values: CDR1 LGHNA, CDR2 YNFKEQ. The CDR3: CASSQDSTSGVTDTQYF. CDR3 nucleotides: TGTGCCAGCAGCCAAGACTCGACTAGCGGGGTCACAGATACGCAGTATTTT.

In its sample, this clonotype was seen many times. The rearrangement uses TRBV9 and TRBJ2-5; D may match TRBD1 or TRBD2 (5 bases each). Germline V lookup: CDR1 SGDLS, CDR2 YYNGEE. The V end was cut by 0 bases, the J end by 1 base, with 13 bases between. This CDR3 contains 16 residues. CDR3 DNA sequence: TGTGCCAGCAGCGTAGAATATGAGAGGGGCCAAGAGACCCAGTACTTC. It specifies CASSVEYERGQETQYF.

Many counts were recorded for this clonotype. V usage is TRBV20-1 and J usage is TRBJ2-3, with D unclear. This CDR3 contains 10 residues. The V gene lost 7 bases and the J gene lost 4 bases, with 6 bases spanning the gap. CDR1 and CDR2 from the germline V gene are DFQATT and SNEGSKA (reference sequence). CDR3 sequence: CSVPSDTQYF. DNA of the CDR3: TGCAGTGTCCCGTCAGATACGCAGTATTTT.

Concerning this clonotype itself: A much larger clone differs from this one at a single base, so this may be a read error. The CDR3 DNA is TGTGCCAGCAGCTCTACCCGGGACACGAAAGAGGCCCAGTACTTC. Its translation: CASSSTRDTKEAQYF. The chain is built from TRBV7-9 and TRBJ2-5; a weak D match, TRBD1 (6 bases). The germline gives CDR1 SEHNR, CDR2 FQNEAQ (reference sequence). The length of the CDR3 is 15 residues.